This TCR beta chain was sequenced in a study of cytomegalovirus exposure and HLA in healthy donors. The primer mix had 60 Vbeta and 13 Jbeta primers. The repertoire was sequenced with immunoSEQ multiplex PCR; TCRdb's copy has only in-frame clones and lacks some. Of around 130,000 clones in the sample, 70% to 80% were seen once. Study conclusions and caveats: There were 150 or so TCR beta chains listed as cytomegalovirus-associated.

Germline-derived CDR1 and CDR2 are SGHRS and YFSETQ. The trim removed 4 bases at V and 1 base at J, leaving 4 bases unmatched. The CDR3 length is 14 residues. Comments on this clone: Its antigen is unknown.

The source is a woman in her fifties or sixties in good health and CMV-seronegative. The gene calls are TRBV5-1 and TRBJ2-5, with TRBD1 identical over 7 bases. The source material was PBMCs. The CDR3, as DNA: TGCGCCAGCAGCCTGTGGGACAGCCAAGAGACCCAGTACTTC. This translates into CASSLWDSQETQYF.